The 26 T cell receptor beta chains given below trace back to one sample, sequenced in a study of OX40 agonist ivuxolimab in advanced cancers. The method was immunoSEQ multiplex PCR; TCRdb's version includes in-frame clones alone and lacks a portion of them. The table includes about 54,000 clones, more than 85% detected once. The source was CD4+ or CD8+ T cells sorted from blood, collected in a trial of the OX40 agonist ivuxolimab. These receptors all stem from an adult with an advanced solid tumor such as melanoma, head and neck, liver or kidney cancer.

V is TRBV18 and J is TRBJ2-2; D gene unclear. This CDR3 is built from 16 residues. Per the germline V gene, CDR1 is KGHSH and CDR2 is LQKENI. Trimming cost V 2 bases and J 0 bases, with 10 bases left between them. The DNA of the CDR3 is TGTGCCAGCTCACCAGTCCAGATGGCGAACACCGGGGAGCTGTTTTTT. It codes for CASSPVQMANTGELFF.

This rearrangement joins TRBV7-8 to TRBJ2-7; 8 bases fit TRBD1. CDR1 is SGHVS, CDR2 FQNEAQ, per germline. The CDR3 spans 15 residues. V lost 4 bases to trimming and J lost 7 bases; unmatched junction nucleotides: 12. CDR3 nucleotides: TGTGCCAGCAGCTCCAGGGGGCAATACGCTCTGGAGCAGTACTTC. The encoded protein is CASSSRGQYALEQYF.

The chain couples TRBV5-4 to TRBJ2-5; perhaps TRBD2 as D (5 bases). The CDR3 consists of 15 residues. CDR1 and CDR2 (germline): SGHNT, YYREEE (reference sequence). The V and J ends lost 4 bases and 2 bases respectively, with 15 bases between them. The CDR3 loop is CASSLRLSGQETQYF. The CDR3 region has the DNA TGTGCCAGCAGCCTACGACTAAGTGGTCAAGAGACCCAGTACTTC. Combining the CDR3 with reference TRBV5-4 and TRBJ2-5 gives the whole variable domain ETGVTQSPTHLIKTRGQQVTLRCSSQSGHNTVSWYQQALGQGPQFIFQYYREEENGRGNFPPRFSGLQFPNYSSELNVNALELDDSALYLCASSLRLSGQETQYFGPGTRLLVL.

V is TRBV4-1 and J is TRBJ1-1; D is undetermined. V gave up 2 bases and J gave up 1 base, with 14 bases separating them. From germline, CDR1 is MGHRA and CDR2 YSYEKL. The CDR3 covers 16 residues. CDR3 DNA: TGCGCCAGCAGCCAACGACGGGGATCGACGAACACTGAAGCTTTCTTT. This translates into CASSQRRGSTNTEAFF.

Turning to this clone: Additional DNA sequences in this sample encode the identical CDR3. V is TRBV5-1 and J is TRBJ1-1; 10 bases fit TRBD1. CDR1 is SGHRS, CDR2 YFSETQ, per germline. This CDR3 spans 14 amino acids. The V gene end was trimmed by 3 bases and the J gene end by 4 bases; junction bases not matched to a gene: 3. CDR3 sequence: CASSSDRGGTEAFF. CDR3 nucleotide sequence: TGCGCCAGCAGCTCGGACAGGGGGGGCACTGAAGCTTTCTTT.

This chain connects TRBV7-9 to TRBJ2-1, with TRBD2 matching 8 bases. This CDR3 spans 16 amino acids. J was trimmed by 1 base and V by 3 bases; bases with no gene match: 5. Germline assignment: CDR1 SEHNR and CDR2 FQNEAQ (reference sequence). Here the CDR3 reads CASSFRSGGSYNEQFF. The DNA of the CDR3 is TGTGCCAGCAGCTTTCGGAGCGGGGGTTCCTACAATGAGCAGTTCTTC.

The chain joins TRBV5-1 to TRBJ1-4; the match to TRBD1 covers 7 bases. Germline V CDR1 and CDR2: SGHRS, YFSETQ. J gave up 8 bases and V 4 bases, and 11 bases lay outside the gene matches. The CDR3 extends over 15 amino acids. The CDR3 reads CASSATGEKREKLFF. DNA for the CDR3: TGCGCCAGCAGCGCAACAGGGGAGAAAAGGGAAAAACTGTTTTTT.

The CDR3 coding sequence is TGTGCCAGCTCGTCCGTTGCAGGGCCTACCTACGAGCAGTACTTC. It codes for CASSSVAGPTYEQYF. The chain is built from TRBV18 and TRBJ2-7; D perhaps matches TRBD1 (5 bases). This CDR3 has 15 residues. The V gene's germline CDR1 is KGHSH and CDR2 LQKENI. V was cut by 6 bases and J by 2 bases, with 17 bases left in between.

The chain combines TRBV11-2 with TRBJ2-2; 8 nucleotides agree with TRBD2. The germline CDR1 and CDR2 sequences are SGHAT and FQNNGV. The CDR3 length is 17 residues. The junction had 12 bases not matched to a gene; V was cut back by 5 bases and J by 4 bases. The CDR3 region has the DNA TGTGCCAGCAGCCCCCGGGGAGCGGGAGTGGCCACCGGGGAGCTGTTTTTT. Its protein is CASSPRGAGVATGELFF.

The gene calls are TRBV30 and TRBJ1-3; the D is unclear. Germline V gene data show CDR1 as GTSNPN and CDR2 as SVGIG (reference sequence). The CDR3 loop spans 13 amino acids. Trimming took off 3 bases at V and 3 bases at J, with 9 bases between the two ends. The CDR3 reads CAWRARVGNTIYF. As DNA, the CDR3 is TGTGCCTGGAGGGCGCGAGTTGGAAACACCATATATTTT.

The table lists this clone with a few counts. CDR3 amino acids: CASSTQQQGEAFF. The DNA of the CDR3 is TGTGCCAGTAGCACCCAACAACAGGGAGAGGCTTTCTTT. The V and J genes are TRBV19 and TRBJ1-1, with a weak D call TRBD1 (6 bases). Germline CDR1 is LNHDA and CDR2 is SQIVND (reference sequence). V was clipped by 6 bases and J by 11 bases, with 19 bases between them. This CDR3 is 13 amino acids long. The whole variable domain, filled in from reference TRBV19 and TRBJ1-1, reads DGGITQSPKYLFRKEGQNVTLSCEQNLNHDAMYWYRQDPGQGLRLIYYSQIVNDFQKGDIAEGYSVSREKKESFPLTVTSAQKNPTAFYLCASSTQQQGEAFFGQGTRLTVV.

The chain joins TRBV19 to TRBJ1-2; D not certain. V dropped 7 bases and J dropped 2 bases, with 17 bases sitting between them. The germline CDR1 and CDR2 sequences are LNHDA and SQIVND (reference sequence). The CDR3 consists of 15 residues. The CDR3 DNA reads as TGTGCCAGTACCACTAAGAGGTCCGGAAACTATGGCTACACCTTC. Encoded protein: CASTTKRSGNYGYTF.

This clone was seen only a few times. The chain links TRBV6-5 to TRBJ2-7; 7 bases fit TRBD2. Germline loops: CDR1 MNHEY, CDR2 SVGAGI. This CDR3 region has 14 residues. Unmatched junction bases numbered 5, after V lost 6 bases and J lost 0 bases. This CDR3 is CASRAGVNSYEQYF. The CDR3 region has the DNA TGTGCCAGCAGGGCGGGGGTTAACTCCTACGAGCAGTACTTC.

V and J are TRBV2 and TRBJ2-7; the match to TRBD1 covers 7 bases. This CDR3 is built from 15 residues. Trimming cost V 6 bases and J 0 bases; bases outside gene matches: 8. Germline assignment: CDR1 SNHLY and CDR2 FYNNEI. CDR3 coding DNA: TGTGCCAGCAGGATCAGGACAGGAAGCTCCTACGAGCAGTACTTC. This sequence encodes CASRIRTGSSYEQYF.

This chain links TRBV7-3 with TRBJ1-3; D not certain. Germline V gene lookup returns CDR1 SGHTA and CDR2 FQGTGA. The CDR3 length is 18 residues. Trimming stripped 1 base from V and 0 bases from J, with 16 bases between. For the CDR3, the DNA is TGTGCCAGCAGCTTAAAGACTAGCGGCACACGCTCTGGAAACACCATATATTTT. It yields the protein CASSLKTSGTRSGNTIYF.

The gene calls are TRBV29-1 and TRBJ2-1; D possibly corresponds to TRBD2 (6 bases). This CDR3 is 12 amino acids long. Germline lookup yields CDR1 SQVTM and CDR2 ANQGSEA. Trimming took 4 bases from V and 9 from J, leaving 13 bases between them. CDR3 DNA sequence: TGCAGCGTTGGTTCGGGGGTCGGTGAGCAGTTCTTC. This encodes CSVGSGVGEQFF.

This rearrangement joins TRBV7-8 to TRBJ2-7; TRBD1 is a possible D gene (6 bases). With 3 bases removed from V and 6 bases from J, the gap between germline ends came to 18 bases. Germline loops: CDR1 SGHVS, CDR2 FQNEAQ. This CDR3 comprises 15 residues. CDR3 sequence (DNA): TGTGCCAGCAGCTTCGGGACATCTGGGGGTGGCGAGCAGTACTTC. Residues: CASSFGTSGGGEQYF.

This chain links TRBV5-6 with TRBJ2-1, with TRBD1 matching 12 bases. This CDR3 contains 15 residues. Per germline, CDR1 SGHDT and CDR2 YYEEEE. V lost 3 bases and J lost 8; bases outside the gene matches: 6. The CDR3 loop is CASSSTGTGGDEQFF. The CDR3 nucleotides are TGTGCCAGCAGCTCCACCGGGACAGGGGGCGATGAGCAGTTCTTC.

The chain carries TRBV5-6 and TRBJ2-6; no firm D call. V lost 0 bases and J 6 bases, leaving 1 base between the germline ends. This CDR3 spans 12 amino acids. In germline, CDR1 is SGHDT, CDR2 YYEEEE. CDR3 in amino acids: CASSLVANVLTF. The CDR3 region has the DNA TGTGCCAGCAGCTTGGTGGCCAACGTCCTGACTTTC. Combining the CDR3 with reference TRBV5-6 and TRBJ2-6 gives the whole variable domain DAGVTQSPTHLIKTRGQQVTLRCSPKSGHDTVSWYQQALGQGPQFIFQYYEEEERQRGNFPDRFSGHQFPNYSSELNVNALLLGDSALYLCASSLVANVLTFGAGSRLTVL.

This chain connects TRBV5-1 to TRBJ1-3, with 8 bases matching TRBD1. The V gene end was trimmed by 4 bases and the J gene end by 3 bases; junction bases not matched to a gene: 6. There are 15 residues in the CDR3. Germline CDR1 reads SGHRS; CDR2 reads YFSETQ. DNA for the CDR3: TGCGCCAGCAGCCCGACAGGGGAGGGTGGAAACACCATATATTTT. It specifies CASSPTGEGGNTIYF.

This chain links TRBV19 with TRBJ2-4; no reliable D call. This CDR3 comprises 12 residues. Trimming shortened V by 5 bases and J by 9 bases, and 11 bases separated the two germline ends. The V gene's germline CDR1 is LNHDA and CDR2 SQIVND (reference sequence). CDR3 bases: TGTGCCAGTAGTCCCCAGCGTGGCATTCAGTACTTC. It is translated as CASSPQRGIQYF.

The chain is built from TRBV9 and TRBJ1-2; D perhaps matches TRBD1 (6 bases). CDR3 size: 11 residues. Germline V CDR1 and CDR2: SGDLS, YYNGEE. The V end was cut by 3 bases, the J end by 10 bases, with 10 bases between. In DNA, the CDR3 is TGTGCCAGCAGCGGAGACAGGTCCTACACCTTC. Its translation is CASSGDRSYTF.

The genes are TRBV6-1 and TRBJ2-3; D is possibly TRBD2 (8 bases). The CDR3 is made up of 20 amino acids. V dropped 0 bases and J dropped 4 bases, with 26 bases sitting between them. CDR1 and CDR2 from the germline V gene are MNHNS and SASEGT. DNA of the CDR3: TGTGCCAGCAGTGAAGCTCATGGGGCAGGGGGAACAGCGGGAGCAGATACGCAGTATTTT. Residues: CASSEAHGAGGTAGADTQYF.

Comments on this clone: One junction end disagrees with the germline gene, perhaps due to a read error. The gene calls are TRBV7-7 and TRBJ2-2; 12 bases are a match to TRBD2. This CDR3 comprises 19 residues. Per germline, CDR1 SSHAT and CDR2 FNYEAQ (reference sequence). CDR3 DNA: TGTGCTAGCAGCTTAGTAGGACTAGCGGGATCCCGGAACACCGGGGAGCTGTTTTTT. Translated: CASSLVGLAGSRNTGELFF. The full variable domain, its missing parts supplied by reference TRBV7-7 and TRBJ2-2, is GAGVSQSPRYKVTKRGQDVTLRCDPISSHATLYWYQQALGQGPEFLTYFNYEAQPDKSGLPSDRFSAERPEGSISTLTIQRTEQRDSAMYRCASSLVGLAGSRNTGELFFGEGSRLTVL.

V is TRBV20-1 and J is TRBJ2-7, with 7 bases fitting TRBD1. The CDR3 has 11 residues. J lost 3 bases, V lost 7 bases, and 3 bases had no gene match. Germline CDR1 DFQATT, CDR2 SNEGSKA (reference sequence). This CDR3 is CSVSGGYEQYF. The CDR3 DNA reads TGCAGTGTTTCAGGGGGCTACGAGCAGTACTTC.

The rearrangement links TRBV19 to TRBJ1-2; no clear D. Trimming pared 3 bases from V and 4 bases from J, leaving 12 bases between. The CDR3 runs to 14 residues. Germline-derived CDR1 and CDR2 are LNHDA and SQIVND (reference sequence). In DNA form, the CDR3 reads TGTGCCAGTAGTATCTTTAGGGATGGCTATGGCTACACCTTC. It is translated as CASSIFRDGYGYTF.